These 21 T cell receptor beta chains originate from one sample sequenced in a study of shared clonotypes between healthy human individuals. Sequencing was performed with immunoSEQ multiplex PCR; in TCRdb, only in-frame clones are kept and a portion is missing. The table has some 240,000 clones, about 69% seen once. Sequenced: memory CD4+ T cells sorted from blood. Subset indicated: CD45RA-negative fraction. Receptors originate from a man aged 30-40 years in good health.

This clone was observed a handful of times. The chain employs TRBV29-1 and TRBJ2-7; the match to TRBD1 covers 10 bases. The trim removed 4 bases at V and 5 bases at J, leaving 14 bases unmatched. CDR3 length: 16 amino acids. Germline lookup yields CDR1 SQVTM and CDR2 ANQGSEA. The DNA of the CDR3 is TGCAGCGTTGCGGGGGGAGCCGGGACAGGGGCGAACGAGCAGTACTTC. Its translation is CSVAGGAGTGANEQYF.

The J gene is TRBJ1-2, the V gene TRBV28; TRBD1 agrees at 10 bases. Germline V CDR1 and CDR2: MDHEN, SYDVKM. This CDR3 has 16 residues. V dropped 5 bases and J dropped 2; count of bases not matched to a gene: 8. The DNA for the CDR3 is TGTGCCAGCAGTATCCCCCCGGGACAGGGGAACTATGGCTACACCTTC. As protein: CASSIPPGQGNYGYTF.

J is TRBJ2-6 and V is TRBV9; D gene ambiguous. Germline values: CDR1 SGDLS, CDR2 YYNGEE. CDR3 length: 16 residues. The V and J ends lost 0 bases and 0 bases respectively, with 7 bases between them. The CDR3 sequence is CASSVADFSGANVLTF. The CDR3 DNA sequence: TGTGCCAGCAGCGTAGCCGACTTCTCTGGGGCCAACGTCCTGACTTTC.

This clone was counted between two and nine times. The chain uses TRBV10-2 and TRBJ2-5, with 10 bases identical to TRBD2. With 4 bases clipped from V and 3 bases from J, the junction kept 2 bases outside the gene matches. Germline V gives CDR1 WSHSY, CDR2 SAAADI. The CDR3 length is 14 residues. The CDR3 spells CASSALAGKETQYF. The CDR3 coding sequence is TGCGCCAGCAGTGCACTAGCGGGAAAAGAGACCCAGTACTTC.

The chain combines TRBV27 with TRBJ2-1; 7 bases fit TRBD2. The CDR3 has 20 amino acids. J lost 6 bases, V lost 2 bases, and 22 bases had no gene match. Germline CDR1 and CDR2: MNHEY and SMNVEV (reference sequence). CDR3 bases: TGTGCCAGCAGTTTAAGGGGAGGGATAATTATGGGGGAGGTCACCAATGAGCAGTTCTTC. Translation gives CASSLRGGIIMGEVTNEQFF.

The chain uses TRBV29-1 and TRBJ2-7; possibly TRBD2 for D (6 bases). Trimming removed 0 bases at V and 0 bases at J, with 18 bases between. The CDR3 contains 17 residues. The germline gives CDR1 SQVTM, CDR2 ANQGSEA. The CDR3 spells CSVEDRGGLGGSYEQYF. The CDR3 region has the DNA TGCAGCGTTGAAGATCGGGGCGGCCTGGGGGGCTCCTACGAGCAGTACTTC.

This clone showed up just a few times. V and J are TRBV19 and TRBJ2-2; no firm D call. This CDR3 has 12 residues. V lost 8 bases to trimming and J lost 6 bases, with 10 bases between them. In germline, CDR1 is LNHDA, CDR2 SQIVND (reference sequence). The CDR3 loop is CASGVTAGELFF. The CDR3 DNA follows: TGTGCCAGTGGGGTGACGGCCGGGGAGCTGTTTTTT. Based on the CDR3 plus reference TRBV19 and TRBJ2-2, the full variable domain is DGGITQSPKYLFRKEGQNVTLSCEQNLNHDAMYWYRQDPGQGLRLIYYSQIVNDFQKGDIAEGYSVSREKKESFPLTVTSAQKNPTAFYLCASGVTAGELFFGEGSRLTVL.

The chain recombines TRBV25-1 with TRBJ1-4; D not resolved. Trimming took off 4 bases at V and 4 bases at J, with 13 bases between the two ends. The CDR3 extends over 15 amino acids. Germline V lookup: CDR1 MGHDK, CDR2 SYGVNS. The CDR3 region has the DNA TGTGCCAGCAGTGCAGAAGTCGGTGGTAATGAAAAACTGTTTTTT. This gives the protein CASSAEVGGNEKLFF.

The V gene is TRBV2, the J gene TRBJ2-4, with TRBD2 matching 8 bases. The germline V gene encodes CDR1 SNHLY and CDR2 FYNNEI. The CDR3 is made up of 19 amino acids. V lost 6 bases and J lost 8; bases outside the gene matches: 24. CDR3 in DNA: TGTGCCAGCAGCTACGGCCTGGCTAGCGGGCAGAATGACGTGTACATTCAGTACTTC. This codes for CASSYGLASGQNDVYIQYF. Together with reference TRBV2 and TRBJ2-4, the CDR3 gives the full variable domain: EPEVTQTPSHQVTQMGQEVILRCVPISNHLYFYWYRQILGQKVEFLVSFYNNEISEKSEIFDDQFSVERPDGSNFTLKIRSTKLEDSAMYFCASSYGLASGQNDVYIQYFGAGTRLSVL.

This clone has only one observation. The chain carries TRBV10-3 and TRBJ2-7, with 10 bases aligning to TRBD1. This CDR3 has 14 residues. Unmatched junction bases numbered 10, after V lost 3 bases and J lost 11 bases. The germline CDR1 and CDR2 sequences are ENHRY and SYGVKD. CDR3 DNA: TGTGCCATCAGTGAAACCGGGACAGGGGCTATAGAGTACTTC. Protein: CAISETGTGAIEYF.

This clone occurred once. J is TRBJ2-2 and V is TRBV5-1; 7 bases are a match to TRBD1. After removal of 0 bases from V and 5 bases from J, the junction contained 7 bases not matched to a gene. The germline V gene encodes CDR1 SGHRS and CDR2 YFSETQ. The CDR3 is 16 residues long. In nucleotides, the CDR3 is TGCGCCAGCAGCTTGGGGTCTGGGACAGTGACCGGGGAGCTGTTTTTT. Translating it yields CASSLGSGTVTGELFF.

The chain employs TRBV11-2 and TRBJ2-7; tentative D call: TRBD2 (6 bases). Trimming shortened V by 0 bases and J by 6 bases, and 12 bases separated the two germline ends. The CDR3 covers 14 residues. Germline CDR1 reads SGHAT; CDR2 reads FQNNGV. CDR3 loop: CASSLDPGASEQYF. The CDR3 DNA follows: TGTGCCAGCAGCTTAGATCCGGGAGCGTCCGAGCAGTACTTC.

The chain uses TRBV15 and TRBJ2-1, with D possibly being TRBD2 (5 bases). The germline CDR1 and CDR2 sequences are LNHNV and YYDKDF (reference sequence). The CDR3 has 12 residues. V lost 8 bases and J 10 bases, leaving 15 bases between the germline ends. The CDR3, as DNA: TGTGCCACCTCAAAGACCCGACTAGAGCAGTTCTTC. Its protein is CATSKTRLEQFF.

The chain has TRBV28 and TRBJ2-7, with 13 bases fitting TRBD2. There are 15 residues in the CDR3. The V gene's germline CDR1 is MDHEN and CDR2 SYDVKM. Trimming took 4 bases from V and 6 from J; bases not matched to a gene: 6. The CDR3 reads CASSSRLAGGPEQYF. The CDR3 DNA reads as TGTGCCAGCAGTTCCCGACTAGCGGGAGGTCCCGAGCAGTACTTC.

V and J are TRBV7-8 and TRBJ1-5; D unresolved. The germline V and J ends were trimmed by 1 base and 2 bases, with 15 bases remaining between them. The CDR3 sequence is 17 residues long. Germline values: CDR1 SGHVS, CDR2 FQNEAQ. Here the CDR3 DNA reads TGTGCCAGCAGCTTAGGAGCCCCGGGTTTGGGCAATCAGCCCCAGCATTTT. Encoded protein: CASSLGAPGLGNQPQHF.

The genes are TRBV5-4 and TRBJ1-1; D gene uncertain. The V gene lost 3 bases and the J gene lost 2 bases, with 17 bases spanning the gap. CDR1 SGHNT and CDR2 YYREEE come from the germline V gene (reference sequence). The CDR3 contains 16 residues. For the CDR3, the DNA is TGTGCCAGCAGCTCACTGCGTACCAATTTCAACACTGAAGCTTTCTTT. It encodes CASSSLRTNFNTEAFF.

V usage is TRBV27 and J usage is TRBJ2-1; 7 nucleotides line up with TRBD2. Germline V gene lookup returns CDR1 MNHEY and CDR2 SMNVEV (reference sequence). V gave up 1 base and J gave up 2 bases; unmatched junction bases: 5. This CDR3 has 16 residues. The CDR3 nucleotides are TGTGCCAGCAGTTTATTGGCTAGCGGCACCTACAATGAGCAGTTCTTC. Translating gives CASSLLASGTYNEQFF.

The J gene is TRBJ2-7, the V gene TRBV28; D call uncertain. Germline V gene sequence: CDR1 MDHEN, CDR2 SYDVKM. V shed 6 bases and J shed 0 bases, with 18 bases lying between them. The CDR3 spans 16 residues. CDR3 amino acids: CASSLMWSLSSYEQYF. In nucleotides, the CDR3 is TGTGCCAGCAGCCTCATGTGGTCACTGAGCTCCTACGAGCAGTACTTC.

The chain couples TRBV7-8 to TRBJ2-1; the D gene is possibly TRBD1 (5 bases). V lost 6 bases and J lost 0, with 9 bases in between. Germline loops: CDR1 SGHVS, CDR2 FQNEAQ. The CDR3 has 14 amino acids. CDR3 sequence (DNA): TGTGCCAGCAGTATGGGGCCCTCCTACAATGAGCAGTTCTTC. Protein product: CASSMGPSYNEQFF.

This clone was seen at least ten times. The rearrangement joins TRBV28 to TRBJ2-5; tentative D call: TRBD2 (6 bases). Germline CDR1 MDHEN, CDR2 SYDVKM. CDR3 length: 15 amino acids. Trimming removed 3 bases from V and 5 bases from J, with 16 bases in between. The CDR3 region is CASSFNQRRVETQYF. CDR3 bases: TGTGCCAGCAGTTTTAACCAGCGGAGGGTGGAGACCCAGTACTTC.

The gene calls are TRBV5-1 and TRBJ2-3; 16 bases line up with TRBD2. The germline gives CDR1 SGHRS, CDR2 YFSETQ. Unmatched junction bases numbered 7, after V lost 4 bases and J lost 8 bases. This CDR3 comprises 16 residues. CDR3: CASSGSGLAGGGTQYF. In DNA, the CDR3 is TGCGCCAGCAGCGGCTCGGGACTAGCGGGAGGGGGTACGCAGTATTTT.